Listed below are T cell receptor beta chains from one sample, sequenced in a study of CD8+ T cells in alopecia areata. Libraries were prepared by immunoSEQ multiplex PCR; TCRdb keeps only in-frame clonotypes and omits some of them. Of hundreds of thousands of clones in the sample, 67% were seen once. This specimen was CD4+ T cells sorted from blood, taken at week 0. The receptors come from a human donor with alopecia areata. CDR3s include the opening cysteine and the closing phenylalanine or tryptophan. A D gene is named only where the DNA matches it firmly. The size of a clone is reported for some rows only, either as once, few or many, or as a class for expanded clones.

clone_size: -; d_call: -; j_call: TRBJ2-5; v_call: TRBV6-5; cdr3_aa: CASSYMETQYF
clone_size: -; d_call: TRBD1; j_call: TRBJ2-7; v_call: TRBV27; cdr3_aa: CASSSGQRYEQYF
clone_size: -; d_call: -; j_call: TRBJ1-1; v_call: TRBV19; cdr3_aa: CASIGKGSTEAFF
clone_size: -; d_call: -; j_call: TRBJ2-7; v_call: TRBV5-1; cdr3_aa: CASSLRAGLGTYEQYF
clone_size: few; d_call: -; j_call: TRBJ1-4; v_call: TRBV29-1; cdr3_aa: CSVGQGSEKLFF
clone_size: -; d_call: -; j_call: TRBJ2-3; v_call: TRBV7-9; cdr3_aa: CASSFGGSTDTQYF
clone_size: -; d_call: TRBD1; j_call: TRBJ2-2; v_call: TRBV30; cdr3_aa: CAWSGIVVGQGYTGELFF
clone_size: -; d_call: -; j_call: TRBJ2-7; v_call: TRBV5-1; cdr3_aa: CASSPRQEYF
clone_size: -; d_call: -; j_call: TRBJ2-5; v_call: TRBV30; cdr3_aa: CAWSVGVVGTQYF
clone_size: -; d_call: -; j_call: TRBJ2-3; v_call: TRBV15; cdr3_aa: CATSRELVAPDTQYF
clone_size: -; d_call: -; j_call: TRBJ1-2; v_call: TRBV7-3; cdr3_aa: CASSFYGRNGYTF
clone_size: -; d_call: -; j_call: TRBJ1-2; v_call: TRBV19; cdr3_aa: CASSDRQAYGYTF
clone_size: few; d_call: -; j_call: TRBJ1-3; v_call: TRBV7-9; cdr3_aa: CASSLDAAGNTIYF
clone_size: -; d_call: TRBD1; j_call: TRBJ2-5; v_call: TRBV29-1; cdr3_aa: CSVDRGMQETQYF
clone_size: -; d_call: -; j_call: TRBJ2-1; v_call: TRBV30; cdr3_aa: CAWSAGFGGREQFF
clone_size: few; d_call: -; j_call: TRBJ1-2; v_call: TRBV4-3; cdr3_aa: CASSQEAGFNYGYTF
clone_size: few; d_call: TRBD1; j_call: TRBJ1-2; v_call: TRBV4-2; cdr3_aa: CASSIRQGINTNYGYTF
clone_size: -; d_call: -; j_call: TRBJ1-2; v_call: TRBV29-1; cdr3_aa: CSVVVDSYGYTF
clone_size: few; d_call: -; j_call: TRBJ2-1; v_call: TRBV27; cdr3_aa: CASSLWLGNEQFF
clone_size: -; d_call: -; j_call: TRBJ1-6; v_call: TRBV30; cdr3_aa: CAWSARTAWGNSPLHF
clone_size: -; d_call: -; j_call: TRBJ2-1; v_call: TRBV14; cdr3_aa: CASSPTTSYNEQFF
clone_size: -; d_call: TRBD1; j_call: TRBJ2-7; v_call: TRBV30; cdr3_aa: CAWDFTGTGGHEQYF
clone_size: -; d_call: -; j_call: TRBJ1-2; v_call: TRBV7-9; cdr3_aa: CASSLAGRIYGYTF
clone_size: -; d_call: TRBD1; j_call: TRBJ2-7; v_call: TRBV6-6; cdr3_aa: CASSHGTGVYEQYF
clone_size: -; d_call: TRBD1; j_call: TRBJ2-2; v_call: TRBV30; cdr3_aa: CAWKVGQITGELFF
clone_size: -; d_call: -; j_call: TRBJ2-1; v_call: TRBV10-2; cdr3_aa: CASSDSRTIHNEQFF
clone_size: -; d_call: TRBD2; j_call: TRBJ2-7; v_call: TRBV5-1; cdr3_aa: CASSSSRGGLYEQYF
clone_size: -; d_call: -; j_call: TRBJ2-7; v_call: TRBV20-1; cdr3_aa: CSAPDSARQYF
clone_size: -; d_call: TRBD1; j_call: TRBJ1-4; v_call: TRBV30; cdr3_aa: CAWQGVGNEKLFF
clone_size: -; d_call: -; j_call: TRBJ2-6; v_call: TRBV15; cdr3_aa: CATSRRTDGANVLTF
clone_size: -; d_call: TRBD2; j_call: TRBJ2-3; v_call: TRBV5-1; cdr3_aa: CASSLETSGDTQYF
clone_size: -; d_call: TRBD2; j_call: TRBJ2-7; v_call: TRBV23-1; cdr3_aa: CASSLGGVFSYEQYF
clone_size: -; d_call: -; j_call: TRBJ1-2; v_call: TRBV6-6; cdr3_aa: CASRNGRSYGYTF
clone_size: -; d_call: -; j_call: TRBJ2-5; v_call: TRBV9; cdr3_aa: CASSGGTQYQETQYF
clone_size: few; d_call: -; j_call: TRBJ1-2; v_call: TRBV6-5; cdr3_aa: CASSSDGTPNYGYTF
clone_size: -; d_call: TRBD1; j_call: TRBJ1-5; v_call: TRBV2; cdr3_aa: CASRDDRGGNQPQHF
clone_size: few; d_call: -; j_call: TRBJ2-7; v_call: TRBV7-9; cdr3_aa: CASSLDGGSYEQYF
clone_size: -; d_call: -; j_call: TRBJ2-2; v_call: TRBV27; cdr3_aa: CASSLASEGYAGELFF
clone_size: -; d_call: -; j_call: TRBJ2-2; v_call: TRBV18; cdr3_aa: CASSLSGPTGELFF
clone_size: -; d_call: -; j_call: TRBJ1-5; v_call: TRBV6-1; cdr3_aa: CASSGGTGRGSGQPQHF
clone_size: -; d_call: TRBD2; j_call: TRBJ2-1; v_call: TRBV7-9; cdr3_aa: CASRPGLAGRDEQFF
clone_size: -; d_call: -; j_call: TRBJ2-2; v_call: TRBV6-5; cdr3_aa: CASRTSSNGELFF
clone_size: -; d_call: -; j_call: TRBJ1-2; v_call: TRBV25-1; cdr3_aa: CASSDRTTNYGYTF
clone_size: -; d_call: -; j_call: TRBJ1-2; v_call: TRBV14; cdr3_aa: CASSYREHYGYTF
clone_size: -; d_call: TRBD1; j_call: TRBJ1-6; v_call: TRBV4-1; cdr3_aa: CASSQDEDRSSPLHF
clone_size: -; d_call: TRBD1; j_call: TRBJ1-5; v_call: TRBV25-1; cdr3_aa: CASRGTGPNQPQHF
clone_size: -; d_call: -; j_call: TRBJ1-1; v_call: TRBV29-1; cdr3_aa: CSVAGQPNTEAFF
clone_size: once; d_call: -; j_call: TRBJ1-2; v_call: TRBV27; cdr3_aa: CASSLSGAYGYTF
clone_size: -; d_call: -; j_call: TRBJ2-5; v_call: TRBV7-3; cdr3_aa: CASSAEVQETQYF
clone_size: -; d_call: -; j_call: TRBJ1-2; v_call: TRBV10-3; cdr3_aa: CAILDRAYGYTF
clone_size: -; d_call: -; j_call: TRBJ1-6; v_call: TRBV2; cdr3_aa: CAGGEVLNSPLHF
clone_size: -; d_call: -; j_call: TRBJ1-3; v_call: TRBV30; cdr3_aa: CAWIGYSGNTIYF
clone_size: -; d_call: TRBD1; j_call: TRBJ1-5; v_call: TRBV25-1; cdr3_aa: CASSSTGGDQPQHF
clone_size: -; d_call: -; j_call: TRBJ2-5; v_call: TRBV6-5; cdr3_aa: CASSYSAASVAQYF
clone_size: -; d_call: -; j_call: TRBJ2-6; v_call: TRBV29-1; cdr3_aa: CSVGHTSSGANVLTF
clone_size: -; d_call: TRBD1; j_call: TRBJ2-7; v_call: TRBV10-3; cdr3_aa: CAISAGGYEQYF
clone_size: -; d_call: TRBD2; j_call: TRBJ2-1; v_call: TRBV9; cdr3_aa: CASSSRGGAYNEQFF